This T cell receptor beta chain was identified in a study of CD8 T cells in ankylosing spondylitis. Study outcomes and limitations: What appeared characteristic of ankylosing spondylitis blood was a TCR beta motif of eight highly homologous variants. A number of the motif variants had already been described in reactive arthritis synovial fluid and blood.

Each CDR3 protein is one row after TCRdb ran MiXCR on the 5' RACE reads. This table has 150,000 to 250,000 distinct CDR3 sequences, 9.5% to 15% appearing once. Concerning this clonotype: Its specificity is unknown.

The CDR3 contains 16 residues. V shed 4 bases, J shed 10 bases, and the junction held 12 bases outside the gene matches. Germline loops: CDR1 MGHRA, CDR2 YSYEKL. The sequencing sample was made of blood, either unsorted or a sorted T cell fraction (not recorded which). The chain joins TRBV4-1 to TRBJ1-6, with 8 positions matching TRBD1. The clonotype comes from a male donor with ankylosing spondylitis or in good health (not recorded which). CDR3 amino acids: CASSREGQARGSPLHF. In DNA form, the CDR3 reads TGCGCCAGCAGCCGCGAGGGACAGGCCCGAGGGTCACCCCTCCACTTT.